This section outlines one T cell receptor beta chain sequence together with its context. What it binds is not known. Germline V gives CDR1 MNHEY, CDR2 SMNVEV (reference sequence). The V and J ends lost 11 bases and 6 bases, in that order; junction bases with no gene match: 7. The CDR3 sequence is 12 residues long. Healthy bone marrow donors made up the donor group. This sample is part of a study of cytomegalovirus exposure and HLA in healthy donors. Researchers ran the PCR with 60 Vbeta and 13 Jbeta primers. Only in-frame clones appear in the TCRdb table, and some are missing; sequencing was by immunoSEQ multiplex PCR. The repertoire holds about 180,000 clones, 76% seen once, with around 1.6% in the top ten. General study results and limits: In a later analysis, specific HLA alleles were associated with some 16,000 TCR beta sequences at a 0.05 false discovery rate. Many donors carried some public TCRs, although rarity characterized most TCR sequences. Sequence variants that were highly shared formed a cluster that was likely a sequencing artifact.

The origin of this receptor is a man between 18 and 29 years old in good health and CMV-seronegative. The sample consisted of PBMCs. This chain links TRBV27 with TRBJ2-3; 8 bases map to TRBD2. The CDR3 nucleotides read TGTGCCTCCCGGGGGGGCGCGGATACGCAGTATTTT. As protein: CASRGGADTQYF.